This TCR beta chain was recovered during a study of OX40 agonist ivuxolimab in advanced cancers. For the study at large: Three dose-escalation patients had partial responses: one with hepatocellular carcinoma and two with cutaneous melanoma. General observations from the study: Expanded clones were, on average, more numerous among CD8+ T cells than CD4+. Some of the lowest clonal expansion was seen in partial responders at 0.1-3.0 mg/kg.

Comment on this clone: Its specificity is unknown.

Cycle 7 day 1, cycle 4 day 1, and baseline were the timepoints at which blood was sampled. CDR1 and CDR2 (germline): LNHDA, SQIVND (reference sequence). This CDR3 has 14 amino acids. The V end lost 5 bases, the J end lost 3 bases, and 11 bases lay between the germline ends. Assay: immunoSEQ multiplex PCR; the TCRdb copy retains only in-frame clones and omits some. The sample holds more than 45,000 clones, about 88% seen once. This receptor was identified in an adult with an advanced solid tumor such as melanoma, head and neck, liver or kidney cancer. V is TRBV19 and J is TRBJ1-5, with a tentative D call TRBD1 (5 bases). Sequencing used CD4+ or CD8+ T cells sorted from blood, obtained in a trial of the OX40 agonist ivuxolimab. The CDR3 nucleotides read TGTGCCAGTAGTGGGGGTCCGAACAATCAGCCCCAGCATTTT. This sequence encodes CASSGGPNNQPQHF.